One and the same sample provided the 12 T cell receptor beta chains below, sequenced in a study of T cell changes during pregnancy in multiple sclerosis. Profiled with immunoSEQ multiplex PCR; TCRdb holds only in-frame clones, not every one. The repertoire includes 57,000 or so clones, 90% of them detected once, and around 6.8% sits in the top ten. The starting material was peripheral blood, obtained in the third trimester of pregnancy. The source is a female donor in good health, enrolled as a control in a pregnancy study.

The rearrangement uses TRBV29-1 and TRBJ1-4; D is perhaps TRBD1 (5 bases). The CDR3 covers 13 residues. CDR1 and CDR2 from the germline V gene are SQVTM and ANQGSEA. Trimming shortened V by 8 bases and J by 8 bases, and 18 bases separated the two germline ends. CDR3 coding DNA: TGCAGCTTTTCTGGCAGTGGGGCAGAAAAACTGTTTTTT. This codes for CSFSGSGAEKLFF.

This clone was counted a single time. The J gene is TRBJ2-2, the V gene TRBV2; 7 bases are a match to TRBD2. Trimming cost V 8 bases and J 0 bases; bases outside gene matches: 3. In germline, CDR1 is SNHLY, CDR2 FYNNEI. The CDR3 extends over 14 amino acids. The CDR3 region is CASQAGPNTGELFF. The CDR3 DNA is TGTGCCAGCCAAGCGGGGCCGAACACCGGGGAGCTGTTTTTT.

The V call is TRBV30, the J call TRBJ1-4; TRBD1 matches at 8 bases. Per germline, CDR1 GTSNPN and CDR2 SVGIG (reference sequence). J gave up 8 bases and V 3 bases, and 2 bases lay outside the gene matches. The CDR3 runs 12 residues. The CDR3: CAWSRDREKLFF. Here the CDR3 DNA reads TGTGCCTGGAGCAGGGACAGGGAAAAACTGTTTTTT.

The sample holds one count of this clone. J is TRBJ2-3 and V is TRBV4-1; TRBD2 agrees at 12 bases. The CDR3 consists of 17 residues. CDR1 and CDR2 (germline): MGHRA, YSYEKL. V shed 3 bases and J 2 bases; nucleotides not matched to a gene: 6. CDR3 region: CASSQERLAGVTDTQYF. As DNA, the CDR3 is TGCGCCAGCAGCCAGGAAAGACTAGCGGGAGTCACAGATACGCAGTATTTT.

The chain combines TRBV7-2 with TRBJ2-3; the D gene is possibly TRBD1 (6 bases). This CDR3 has 16 amino acids. The V gene's germline CDR1 is SGHTA and CDR2 FQGNSA. V lost 5 bases and J 4 bases, leaving 19 bases between the germline ends. The CDR3 nucleotides read TGTGCCAGCAGCGCCCGGAAAGGGGGAGAACCAGATACGCAGTATTTT. Protein product: CASSARKGGEPDTQYF.

The chain combines TRBV16 with TRBJ2-2, with 7 bases aligning to TRBD2. The ends lost 1 base at V and 10 bases at J; junction bases unmatched: 9. The CDR3 is 15 amino acids. Germline V gene lookup returns CDR1 KGHSY and CDR2 FQNENV. CDR3 residues: CASSQLPTSLLELFF. The CDR3 coding sequence is TGTGCCAGCAGCCAATTGCCGACTAGCCTACTGGAGCTGTTTTTT.

The V gene is TRBV13, the J gene TRBJ2-7; 11 nucleotides align to TRBD1. Germline CDR1 is PRHDT and CDR2 is FYEKMQ (reference sequence). The CDR3 has 16 amino acids. The J segment lost 3 bases and the V segment lost 4 bases, leaving 8 bases of the junction unmatched. The CDR3 reads CASSSAGQGALYEQYF. In nucleotides, the CDR3 is TGTGCCAGCAGCTCAGCCGGACAGGGGGCTCTCTACGAGCAGTACTTC.

The chain uses TRBV2 and TRBJ2-2; a weak D match, TRBD2 (6 bases). The germline V and J ends were trimmed by 6 bases and 3 bases, with 11 bases remaining between them. From germline, CDR1 is SNHLY and CDR2 FYNNEI. This CDR3 comprises 14 residues. The chain's CDR3 is CASRKGGDTGELFF. The CDR3 DNA sequence: TGTGCCAGCAGGAAGGGAGGCGACACCGGGGAGCTGTTTTTT.

The chain uses TRBV10-3 and TRBJ2-7, with 14 bases matching TRBD2. This CDR3 is built from 15 residues. CDR1 is ENHRY, CDR2 SYGVKD, per germline. The ends lost 7 bases at V and 7 bases at J; junction bases unmatched: 9. The CDR3 loop reads CAIKEGTSGGKEQYF. The CDR3 DNA reads as TGTGCCATCAAAGAAGGGACTAGCGGGGGAAAAGAGCAGTACTTC.

This clone was detected once. The CDR3 protein is CASSIQGSEKLFF. The CDR3 coding sequence is TGTGCCAGTAGTATACAGGGAAGTGAAAAACTGTTTTTT. V is TRBV19 and J is TRBJ1-4; the D gene is possibly TRBD1 (5 bases). Germline V gene data show CDR1 as LNHDA and CDR2 as SQIVND (reference sequence). The CDR3 contains 13 residues. The V gene lost 2 bases and the J gene lost 7 bases, with 8 bases spanning the gap.

This rearrangement joins TRBV6-4 to TRBJ1-2; D might be TRBD1 (5 bases). The germline V gene encodes CDR1 MRHNA and CDR2 SNTAGT. V lost 4 bases to trimming and J lost 8 bases, with 14 bases between them. The CDR3 is made up of 13 amino acids. This CDR3 is CASSGGAGQGYTF. The CDR3 DNA follows: TGTGCCAGCAGTGGTGGAGCAGGGCAGGGCTACACCTTC.

V gene TRBV12-5 combines with J gene TRBJ2-5; D unclear. CDR3 length equals 13 residues. V lost 6 bases and J lost 1, with 9 bases in between. In germline, CDR1 is LGHNT, CDR2 FRNRAP. The CDR3 sequence is CASGGRIQETQYF. The CDR3 region has the DNA TGTGCTAGTGGCGGCAGGATCCAAGAGACCCAGTACTTC.